This entry is about one T cell receptor (beta chain). The junction and the germline gene differ at one end; a read error may be behind it. The data stem from a study of T cells after yellow fever vaccination. This CDR3 has 14 residues. Germline CDR1 MNHNS, CDR2 SASEGT. TCRdb redid the calling of the 5' RACE reads with MiXCR, one entry per CDR3 protein. The sample records 400,000 or so distinct CDR3 sequences, around 6.4% being singletons. This sequence originates from a man aged 30-40 years who received the YFV17D yellow fever vaccine. This sample comprised PBMCs, obtained 5 days after the yellow fever booster vaccination. This chain joins TRBV6-1 and TRBJ2-2, with D unresolved. CDR3 in amino acids: CASPKDANPGELFF. The CDR3, as DNA: TGTGCCAGTCCCAAAGACGCGAACCCCGGGGAGCTGTTTTTT.